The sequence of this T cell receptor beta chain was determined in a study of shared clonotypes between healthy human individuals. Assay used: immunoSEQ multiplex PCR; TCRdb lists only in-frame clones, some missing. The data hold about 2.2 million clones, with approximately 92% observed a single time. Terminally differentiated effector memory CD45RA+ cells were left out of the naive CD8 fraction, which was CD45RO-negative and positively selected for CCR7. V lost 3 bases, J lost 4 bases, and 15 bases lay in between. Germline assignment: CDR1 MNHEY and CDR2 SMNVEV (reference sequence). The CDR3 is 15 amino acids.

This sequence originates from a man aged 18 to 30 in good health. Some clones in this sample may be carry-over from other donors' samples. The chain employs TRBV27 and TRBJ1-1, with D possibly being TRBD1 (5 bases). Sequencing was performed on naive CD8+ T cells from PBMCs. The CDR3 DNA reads TGTGCCAGCAGTTTGGTCCCCCCGGGGGTCACTGAAGCTTTCTTT. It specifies CASSLVPPGVTEAFF.